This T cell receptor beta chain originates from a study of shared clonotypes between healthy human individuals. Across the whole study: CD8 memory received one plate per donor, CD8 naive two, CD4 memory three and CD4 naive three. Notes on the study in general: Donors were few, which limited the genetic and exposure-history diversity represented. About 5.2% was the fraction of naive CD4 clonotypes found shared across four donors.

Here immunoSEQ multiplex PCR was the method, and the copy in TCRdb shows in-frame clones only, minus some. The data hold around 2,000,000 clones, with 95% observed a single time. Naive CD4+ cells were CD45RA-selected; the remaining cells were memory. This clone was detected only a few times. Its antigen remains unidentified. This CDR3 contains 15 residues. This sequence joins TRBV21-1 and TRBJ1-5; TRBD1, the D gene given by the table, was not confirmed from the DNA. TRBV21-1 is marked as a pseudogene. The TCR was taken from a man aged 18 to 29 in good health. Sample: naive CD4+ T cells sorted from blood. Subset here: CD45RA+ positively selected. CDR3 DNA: TGTGCCAGCGGGACAGGGGGCAGCAGCAATCAGCCCCAGCATTTT. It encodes CASGTGGSSNQPQHF.